This T cell receptor beta chain is from a study of OX40 agonist ivuxolimab in advanced cancers. Study summary: Dosing consisted of intravenous ivuxolimab at 0.01 to 10 mg/kg every 2 weeks. Under the entry rules, prior anti-PD-1, anti-PD-L1 or anti-CTLA-4 therapy was allowed, and about 38% had some. Findings of the study overall: Antigen specificity of clonally expanded peripheral T cells was not established.

CDR1 KGHSH and CDR2 LQKENI come from the germline V gene. The CDR3 spans 15 residues. The junction had 4 bases not matched to a gene; V was cut back by 2 bases and J by 3 bases. In regard to this clone: Its antigen is not known.

Generated by immunoSEQ multiplex PCR, the TCRdb table keeps only in-frame clones and is missing some. This sample has around 41,000 clones; 85% occur once, and the top ten carry about 2.7%. The rearrangement links TRBV18 to TRBJ1-2; 9 bases agree with TRBD1. This receptor was identified in an adult with an advanced solid tumor such as melanoma, head and neck, liver or kidney cancer. Sequenced here: CD4+ or CD8+ T cells sorted from blood, sampled in a trial of the OX40 agonist ivuxolimab. The CDR3 DNA reads TGTGCCAGCTCACCAGACAGGGGGGATGACTATGGCTACACCTTC. Its protein is CASSPDRGDDYGYTF. Complete variable domain (other parts from reference TRBV18 and TRBJ1-2): NAGVMQNPRHLVRRRGQEARLRCSPMKGHSHVYWYRQLPEEGLKFMVYLQKENIIDESGMPKERFSAEFPKEGPSILRIQQVVRGDSAAYFCASSPDRGDDYGYTFGSGTRLTVV.